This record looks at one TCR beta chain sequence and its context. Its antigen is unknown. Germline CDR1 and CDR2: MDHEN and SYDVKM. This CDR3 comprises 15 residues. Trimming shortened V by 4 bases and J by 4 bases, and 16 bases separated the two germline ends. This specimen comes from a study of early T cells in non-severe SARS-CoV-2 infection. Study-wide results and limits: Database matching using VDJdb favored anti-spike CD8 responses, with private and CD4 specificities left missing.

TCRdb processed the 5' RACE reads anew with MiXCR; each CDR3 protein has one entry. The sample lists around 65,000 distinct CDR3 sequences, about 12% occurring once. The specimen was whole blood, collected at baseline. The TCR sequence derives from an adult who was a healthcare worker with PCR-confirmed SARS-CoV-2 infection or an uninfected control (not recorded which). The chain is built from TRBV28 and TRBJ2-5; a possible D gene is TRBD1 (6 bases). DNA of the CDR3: TGTGCCAGCAGTTCCCCAGGGGCGGGTAGAGAGACCCAGTACTTC. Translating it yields CASSSPGAGRETQYF. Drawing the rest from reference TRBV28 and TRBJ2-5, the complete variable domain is DVKVTQSSRYLVKRTGEKVFLECVQDMDHENMFWYRQDPGLGLRLIYFSYDVKMKEKGDIPEGYSVSREKKERFSLILESASTNQTSMYLCASSSPGAGRETQYFGPGTRLLVL.